One sample yielded the 8 T cell receptor beta chains listed below, sequenced in a study of T cell responses to AZD1222 COVID-19 vaccine. The method was immunoSEQ multiplex PCR; TCRdb's version includes in-frame clones alone and lacks a portion of them. Found here are 90,000 to 120,000 clones, under 95% of them singletons; the top ten hold about 1.2%. Sequencing used peripheral blood, obtained on day 0 of AZD1222 vaccination. Every receptor here comes from an adult in good health.

The chain recombines TRBV11-3 with TRBJ1-6; 7 positions agree with TRBD1. This CDR3 has 14 residues. The trim removed 5 bases at V and 7 bases at J, leaving 5 bases unmatched. The germline V gene encodes CDR1 SGHNT and CDR2 YENEEA. CDR3: CASSRGQPNSPLHF. The CDR3 coding sequence is TGTGCCAGCAGCCGGGGACAGCCAAATTCACCCCTCCACTTT.

The chain is built from TRBV2 and TRBJ2-7; D call uncertain. The V gene lost 6 bases and the J gene lost 0 bases, with 3 bases spanning the gap. Germline V gene data show CDR1 as SNHLY and CDR2 as FYNNEI. This CDR3 comprises 11 residues. For the CDR3, the DNA is TGTGCCAGCAGCCTCTCCTACGAGCAGTACTTC. Encoded protein: CASSLSYEQYF.

The chain uses TRBV7-9 and TRBJ2-7; 9 nucleotides line up with TRBD1. After removal of 5 bases from V and 5 bases from J, the junction contained 7 bases not matched to a gene. This CDR3 has 14 amino acids. Germline V lookup: CDR1 SEHNR, CDR2 FQNEAQ (reference sequence). CDR3 loop: CASSDRDRDNEQYF. In nucleotides, the CDR3 is TGTGCCAGCAGCGACCGGGACAGGGACAACGAGCAGTACTTC. The variable domain in full, with the rest retrieved from reference TRBV7-9 and TRBJ2-7, is DTGVSQNPRHKITKRGQNVTFRCDPISEHNRLYWYRQTLGQGPEFLTYFQNEAQLEKSRLLSDRFSAERPKGSFSTLEIQRTEQGDSAMYLCASSDRDRDNEQYFGPGTRLTVT.

V usage is TRBV5-1 and J usage is TRBJ2-1; TRBD2 aligns across 11 bases. Trimming took 2 bases from V and 8 from J; bases not matched to a gene: 6. The CDR3 totals 15 residues. Germline assignment: CDR1 SGHRS and CDR2 YFSETQ. The CDR3 DNA is TGCGCCAGCAGCTTCAGAACTAGCGGGGGTCATGAGCAGTTCTTC. Amino acids: CASSFRTSGGHEQFF.

The chain has TRBV10-3 and TRBJ1-1; TRBD1 matches 11 bases. The CDR3 has 13 residues. CDR1 is ENHRY, CDR2 SYGVKD, per germline. V lost 10 bases to trimming and J lost 5 bases; unmatched junction nucleotides: 6. CDR3: CATAGTGGTEAFF. DNA of the CDR3: TGTGCCACGGCCGGGACAGGGGGGACTGAAGCTTTCTTT.

The chain recombines TRBV29-1 with TRBJ1-1; no clear D gene. Trimming pared 3 bases from V and 5 bases from J, leaving 13 bases between. The CDR3 length is 13 residues. Germline lookup yields CDR1 SQVTM and CDR2 ANQGSEA. This CDR3 is CSVEPAVGTEAFF. For the CDR3, the DNA is TGCAGCGTTGAGCCCGCGGTGGGTACTGAAGCTTTCTTT.

The V and J genes are TRBV30 and TRBJ1-1, with TRBD1 identical over 9 bases. Germline CDR1 GTSNPN, CDR2 SVGIG (reference sequence). The CDR3 has 14 amino acids. V shed 4 bases, J shed 1 base, and the junction held 4 bases outside the gene matches. CDR3 nucleotides: TGTGCCTGGACCCGGGACAGGGCGAACACTGAAGCTTTCTTT. Translation: CAWTRDRANTEAFF.

This chain uses TRBV29-1 with TRBJ1-3, with unresolved D. Germline CDR1 is SQVTM and CDR2 is ANQGSEA. This CDR3 spans 13 amino acids. The V end lost 2 bases, the J end lost 4 bases, and 9 bases lay between the germline ends. CDR3 bases: TGCAGCGTTGAACGGACGGCCGGAAACACCATATATTTT. As protein: CSVERTAGNTIYF.